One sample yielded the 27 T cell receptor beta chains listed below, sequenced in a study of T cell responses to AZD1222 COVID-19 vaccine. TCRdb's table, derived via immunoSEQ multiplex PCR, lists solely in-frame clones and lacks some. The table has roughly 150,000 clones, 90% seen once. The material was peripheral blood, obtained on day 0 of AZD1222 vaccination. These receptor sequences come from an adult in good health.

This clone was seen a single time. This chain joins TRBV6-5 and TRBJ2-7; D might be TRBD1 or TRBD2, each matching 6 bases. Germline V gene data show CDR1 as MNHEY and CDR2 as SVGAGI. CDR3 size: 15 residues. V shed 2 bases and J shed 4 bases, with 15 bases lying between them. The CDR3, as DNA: TGTGCCAGCAGTTACAACAGGGAGGCACCATACGAGCAGTACTTC. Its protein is CASSYNREAPYEQYF.

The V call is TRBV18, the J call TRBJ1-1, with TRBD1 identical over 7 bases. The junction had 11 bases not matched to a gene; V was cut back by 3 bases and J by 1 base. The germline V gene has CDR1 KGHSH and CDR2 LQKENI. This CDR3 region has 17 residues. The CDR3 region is CASSPSVGTAQNTEAFF. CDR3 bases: TGTGCCAGCTCACCGAGTGTAGGGACAGCACAGAACACTGAAGCTTTCTTT.

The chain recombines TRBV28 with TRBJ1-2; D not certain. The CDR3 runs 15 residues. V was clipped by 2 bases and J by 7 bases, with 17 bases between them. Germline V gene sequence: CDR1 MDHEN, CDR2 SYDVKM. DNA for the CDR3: TGTGCCAGCAGTTTACGGCATCCGGGCAATCCTGGCTACACCTTC. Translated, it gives CASSLRHPGNPGYTF.

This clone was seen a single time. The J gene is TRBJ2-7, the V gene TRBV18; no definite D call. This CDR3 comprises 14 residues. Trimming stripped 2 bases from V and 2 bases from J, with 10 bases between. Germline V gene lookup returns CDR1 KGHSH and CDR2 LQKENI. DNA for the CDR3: TGTGCCAGCTCACCAGGCCCCCTGACCTACGAGCAGTACTTC. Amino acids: CASSPGPLTYEQYF.

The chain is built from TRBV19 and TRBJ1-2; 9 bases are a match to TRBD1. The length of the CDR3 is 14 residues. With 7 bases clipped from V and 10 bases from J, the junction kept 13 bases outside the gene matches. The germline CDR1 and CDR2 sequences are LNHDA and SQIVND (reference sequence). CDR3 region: CASNRGRGVSDYTF. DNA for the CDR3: TGTGCCAGTAACAGGGGGCGCGGAGTTAGCGACTACACCTTC. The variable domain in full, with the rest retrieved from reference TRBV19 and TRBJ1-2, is DGGITQSPKYLFRKEGQNVTLSCEQNLNHDAMYWYRQDPGQGLRLIYYSQIVNDFQKGDIAEGYSVSREKKESFPLTVTSAQKNPTAFYLCASNRGRGVSDYTFGSGTRLTVV.

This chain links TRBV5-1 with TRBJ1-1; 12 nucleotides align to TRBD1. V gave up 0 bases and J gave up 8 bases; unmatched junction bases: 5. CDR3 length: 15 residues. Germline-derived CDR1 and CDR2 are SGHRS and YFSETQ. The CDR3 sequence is CASSLAGTGGSEAFF. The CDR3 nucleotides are TGCGCCAGCAGCTTGGCCGGGACAGGGGGCTCGGAAGCTTTCTTT.

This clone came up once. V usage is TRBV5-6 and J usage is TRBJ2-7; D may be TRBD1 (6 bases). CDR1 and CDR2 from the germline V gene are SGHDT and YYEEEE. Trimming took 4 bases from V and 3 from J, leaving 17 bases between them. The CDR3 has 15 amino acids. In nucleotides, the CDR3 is TGTGCCAGCAGCGACAGGCGTACTTACTACTACGAGCAGTACTTC. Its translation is CASSDRRTYYYEQYF.

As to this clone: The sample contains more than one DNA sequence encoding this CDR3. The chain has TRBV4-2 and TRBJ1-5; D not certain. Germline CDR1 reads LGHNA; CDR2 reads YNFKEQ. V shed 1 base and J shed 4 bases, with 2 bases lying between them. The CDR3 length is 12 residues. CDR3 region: CASSQGNQPQHF. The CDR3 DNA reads TGTGCCAGCAGCCAAGGGAATCAGCCCCAGCATTTT.

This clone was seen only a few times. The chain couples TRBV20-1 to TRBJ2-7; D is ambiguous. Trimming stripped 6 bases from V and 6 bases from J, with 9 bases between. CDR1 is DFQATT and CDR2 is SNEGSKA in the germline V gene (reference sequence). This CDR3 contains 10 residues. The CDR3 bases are TGCAGTGCGAGGACCTTCGAGCAGTACTTC. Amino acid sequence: CSARTFEQYF.

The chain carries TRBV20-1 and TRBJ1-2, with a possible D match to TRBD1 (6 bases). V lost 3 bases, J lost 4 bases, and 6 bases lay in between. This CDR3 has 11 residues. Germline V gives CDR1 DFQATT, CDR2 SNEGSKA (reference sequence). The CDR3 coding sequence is TGCAGTGCTAGGGACAGCTATGGCTACACCTTC. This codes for CSARDSYGYTF.

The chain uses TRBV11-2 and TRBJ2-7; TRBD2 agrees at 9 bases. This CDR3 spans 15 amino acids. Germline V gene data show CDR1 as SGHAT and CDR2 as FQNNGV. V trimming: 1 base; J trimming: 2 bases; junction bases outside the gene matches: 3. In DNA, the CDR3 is TGTGCCAGCAGCTTAGGGACTAGCGAAACCTACGAGCAGTACTTC. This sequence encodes CASSLGTSETYEQYF.

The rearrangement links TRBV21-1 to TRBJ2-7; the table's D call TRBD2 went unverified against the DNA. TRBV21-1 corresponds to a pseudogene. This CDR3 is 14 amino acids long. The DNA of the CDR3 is TGTGCCAGCAGCACCCCGGGACTAACCTACGAGCAGTACTTC. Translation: CASSTPGLTYEQYF.

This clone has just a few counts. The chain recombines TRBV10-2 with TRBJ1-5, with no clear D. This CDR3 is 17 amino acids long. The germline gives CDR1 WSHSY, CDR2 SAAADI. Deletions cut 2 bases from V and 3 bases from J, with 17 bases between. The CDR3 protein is CASSESPFRRVNQPQHF. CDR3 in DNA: TGCGCCAGCAGTGAGAGCCCCTTTAGAAGGGTCAATCAGCCCCAGCATTTT.

The CDR3 DNA follows: TGTGCCAGCAGCCGAGACTACGAGCAGTACTTC. It is translated as CASSRDYEQYF. The chain has TRBV6-2 or TRBV6-3 and TRBJ2-7; no definite D call. Germline lookup yields CDR1 MNHEY and CDR2 SVGEGT. The V end lost 6 bases, the J end lost 3 bases, and 6 bases lay between the germline ends. The CDR3 is 11 amino acids.

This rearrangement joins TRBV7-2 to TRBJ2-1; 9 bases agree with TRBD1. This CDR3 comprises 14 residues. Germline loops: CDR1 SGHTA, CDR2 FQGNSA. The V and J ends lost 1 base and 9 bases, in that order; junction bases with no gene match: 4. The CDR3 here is CASSLGTGVTEQFF. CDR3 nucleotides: TGTGCCAGCAGCTTAGGGACAGGGGTTACTGAGCAGTTCTTC. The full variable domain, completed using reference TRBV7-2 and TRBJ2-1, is GAGVSQSPSNKVTEKGKDVELRCDPISGHTALYWYRQSLGQGLEFLIYFQGNSAPDKSGLPSDRFSAERTGGSVSTLTIQRTQQEDSAVYLCASSLGTGVTEQFFGPGTRLTVL.

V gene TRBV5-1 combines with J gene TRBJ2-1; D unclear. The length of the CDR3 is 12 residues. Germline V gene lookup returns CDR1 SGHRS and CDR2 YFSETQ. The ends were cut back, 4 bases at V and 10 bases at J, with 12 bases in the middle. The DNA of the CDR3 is TGCGCCAGCAGCCCCCTCCTCGGAGAGCAGTTCTTC. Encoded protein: CASSPLLGEQFF.

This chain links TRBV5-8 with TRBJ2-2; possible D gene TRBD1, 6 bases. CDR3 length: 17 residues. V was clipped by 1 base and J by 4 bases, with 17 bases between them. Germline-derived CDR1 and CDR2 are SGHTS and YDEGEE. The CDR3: CASSLPHGIRGTGELFF. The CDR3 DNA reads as TGTGCCAGCAGCTTGCCGCACGGGATCAGGGGCACCGGGGAGCTGTTTTTT. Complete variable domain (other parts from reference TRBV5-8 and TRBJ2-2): EAGVTQSPTHLIKTRGQQATLRCSPISGHTSVYWYQQALGLGLQFLLWYDEGEERNRGNFPPRFSGRQFPNYSSELNVNALELEDSALYLCASSLPHGIRGTGELFFGEGSRLTVL.

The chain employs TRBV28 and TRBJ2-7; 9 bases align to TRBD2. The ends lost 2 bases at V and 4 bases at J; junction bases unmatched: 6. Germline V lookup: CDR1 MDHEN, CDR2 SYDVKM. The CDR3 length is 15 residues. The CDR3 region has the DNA TGTGCCAGCAGTTTAGCCCTAGCGGGACGATACGAGCAGTACTTC. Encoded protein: CASSLALAGRYEQYF.

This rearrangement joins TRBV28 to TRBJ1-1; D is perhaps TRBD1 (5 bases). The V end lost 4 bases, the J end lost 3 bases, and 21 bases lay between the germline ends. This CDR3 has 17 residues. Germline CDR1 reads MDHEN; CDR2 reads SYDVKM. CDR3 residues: CASSWGIGTGPDTEAFF. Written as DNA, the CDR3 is TGTGCCAGCAGTTGGGGGATTGGGACTGGGCCTGACACTGAAGCTTTCTTT.

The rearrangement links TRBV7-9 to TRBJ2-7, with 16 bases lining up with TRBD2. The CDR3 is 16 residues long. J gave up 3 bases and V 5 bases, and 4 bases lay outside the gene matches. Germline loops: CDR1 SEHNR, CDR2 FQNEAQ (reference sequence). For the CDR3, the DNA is TGTGCCAGCAGCAAGGGACTAGCGGGAGGGAACTACGAGCAGTACTTC. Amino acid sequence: CASSKGLAGGNYEQYF.

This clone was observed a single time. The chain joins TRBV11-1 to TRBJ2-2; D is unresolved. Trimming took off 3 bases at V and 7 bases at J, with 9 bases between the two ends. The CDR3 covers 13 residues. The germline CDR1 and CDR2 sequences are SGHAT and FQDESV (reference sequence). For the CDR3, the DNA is TGTGCCAGCAGCTTTATTAGTAGCGGGGAGCTGTTTTTT. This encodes CASSFISSGELFF.

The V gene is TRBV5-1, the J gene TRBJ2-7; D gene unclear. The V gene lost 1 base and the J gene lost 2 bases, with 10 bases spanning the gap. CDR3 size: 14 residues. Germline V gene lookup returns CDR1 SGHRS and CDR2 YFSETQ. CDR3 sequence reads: CASSLPGRPYEQYF. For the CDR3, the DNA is TGCGCCAGCAGCTTGCCAGGTCGGCCCTACGAGCAGTACTTC.

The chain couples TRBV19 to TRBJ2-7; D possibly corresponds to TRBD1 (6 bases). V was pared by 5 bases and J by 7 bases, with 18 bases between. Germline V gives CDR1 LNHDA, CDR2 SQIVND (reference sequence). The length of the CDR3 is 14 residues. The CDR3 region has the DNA TGTGCCAGTAGTCCCGACAGGCGGGTCGGGGAGCAGTACTTC. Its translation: CASSPDRRVGEQYF. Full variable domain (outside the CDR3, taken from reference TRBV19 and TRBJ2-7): DGGITQSPKYLFRKEGQNVTLSCEQNLNHDAMYWYRQDPGQGLRLIYYSQIVNDFQKGDIAEGYSVSREKKESFPLTVTSAQKNPTAFYLCASSPDRRVGEQYFGPGTRLTVT.

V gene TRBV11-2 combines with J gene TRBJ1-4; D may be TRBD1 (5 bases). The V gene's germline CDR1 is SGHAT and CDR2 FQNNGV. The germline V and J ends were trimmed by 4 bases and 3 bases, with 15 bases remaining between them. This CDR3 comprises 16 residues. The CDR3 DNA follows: TGTGCCAGCAGCTCACGGGGCGCAGGGCCTAATGAAAAACTGTTTTTT. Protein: CASSSRGAGPNEKLFF.

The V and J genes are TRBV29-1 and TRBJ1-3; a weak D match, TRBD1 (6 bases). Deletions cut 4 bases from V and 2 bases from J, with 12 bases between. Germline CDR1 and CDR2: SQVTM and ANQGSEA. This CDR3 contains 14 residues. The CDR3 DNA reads TGCAGCGTTGGATACGGGACACCTGGAAACACCATATATTTT. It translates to CSVGYGTPGNTIYF.

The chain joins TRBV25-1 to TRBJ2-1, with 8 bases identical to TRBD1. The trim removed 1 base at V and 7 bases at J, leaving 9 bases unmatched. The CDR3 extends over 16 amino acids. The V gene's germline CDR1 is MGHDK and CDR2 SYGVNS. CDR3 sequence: CASSEFAGGHGNEQFF. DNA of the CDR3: TGTGCCAGCAGTGAATTTGCAGGGGGCCATGGGAATGAGCAGTTCTTC.

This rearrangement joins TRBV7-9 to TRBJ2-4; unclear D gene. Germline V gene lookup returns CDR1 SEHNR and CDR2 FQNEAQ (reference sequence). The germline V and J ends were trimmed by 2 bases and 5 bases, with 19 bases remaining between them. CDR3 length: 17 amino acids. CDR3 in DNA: TGTGCCAGCAGCTTATTTATGTTTGGCAGAAAAGAAAACATTCAGTACTTC. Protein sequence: CASSLFMFGRKENIQYF.